The clone carrying this T cell receptor beta chain was detected ten times or more. Trimming shortened V by 3 bases and J by 3 bases, and 6 bases separated the two germline ends. This CDR3 is built from 12 residues. Germline loops: CDR1 SGHAT, CDR2 FQNNGV. Amplification yielded TCR beta CDR3 regions, with RNA transcripts as the source. The HTBI set primed first-round TCR CDR3 RT-PCR. TCRdb reprocessed the multiplex PCR reads with MiXCR, giving one entry per CDR3 protein. The table has around 600,000 distinct CDR3 sequences, 13% to 15% seen once. This sample stems from a study of T cells in Graves' hyperthyroidism and ophthalmopathy.

The sample taken for sequencing was blood. The sequence derives from a woman aged 18-30 years with Graves' ophthalmopathy. The chain is built from TRBV11-2 and TRBJ2-7, with D hard to call. The CDR3 sequence is CASSFTYYEQYF. DNA for the CDR3: TGTGCCAGCAGCTTCACATACTACGAGCAGTACTTC.